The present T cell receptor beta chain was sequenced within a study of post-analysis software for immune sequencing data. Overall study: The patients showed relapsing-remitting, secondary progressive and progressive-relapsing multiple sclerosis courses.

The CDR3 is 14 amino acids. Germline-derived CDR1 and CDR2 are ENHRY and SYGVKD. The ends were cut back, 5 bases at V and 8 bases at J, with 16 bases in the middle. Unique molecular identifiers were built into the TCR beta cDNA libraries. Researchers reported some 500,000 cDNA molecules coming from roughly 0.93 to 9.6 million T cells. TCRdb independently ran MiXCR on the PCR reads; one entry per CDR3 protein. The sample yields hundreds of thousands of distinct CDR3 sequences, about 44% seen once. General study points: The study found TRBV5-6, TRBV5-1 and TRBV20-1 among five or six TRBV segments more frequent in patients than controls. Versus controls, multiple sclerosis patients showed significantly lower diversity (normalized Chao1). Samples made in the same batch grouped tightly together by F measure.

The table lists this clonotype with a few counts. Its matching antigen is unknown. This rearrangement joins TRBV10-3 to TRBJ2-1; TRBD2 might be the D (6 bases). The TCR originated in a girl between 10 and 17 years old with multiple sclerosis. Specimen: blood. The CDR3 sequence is CAISRDSRVDEQFF. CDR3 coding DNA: TGTGCCATCAGTCGGGACTCGAGGGTCGATGAGCAGTTCTTC.